Each of the 32 T cell receptor beta chains below was sequenced from the same sample in a study of Tregs in tolerant kidney transplant recipients. Using immunoSEQ multiplex PCR, the repertoire was profiled, and TCRdb retains in-frame clones only, with some absent. The data show approximately 93,000 clones, 80% to 95% seen once. The sequences come from CD4+ T cells from blood, collected before the transplant. These receptors were collected from a human donor who received a combined kidney and bone marrow transplant.

This rearrangement joins TRBV9 to TRBJ2-3; 7 bases are a match to TRBD2. Germline CDR1 is SGDLS and CDR2 is YYNGEE. After removal of 3 bases from V and 4 bases from J, the junction contained 8 bases not matched to a gene. The CDR3 contains 15 residues. Here the CDR3 reads CASSARGLEPDTQYF. CDR3 sequence (DNA): TGTGCCAGCAGCGCAAGAGGACTAGAGCCAGATACGCAGTATTTT. The complete variable domain, with remaining parts taken from reference TRBV9 and TRBJ2-3, reads DSGVTQTPKHLITATGQRVTLRCSPRSGDLSVYWYQQSLDQGLQFLIQYYNGEERAKGNILERFSAQQFPDLHSELNLSSLELGDSALYFCASSARGLEPDTQYFGPGTRLTVL.

The chain joins TRBV19 to TRBJ1-5; TRBD1 matches at 8 bases. CDR3 length equals 16 residues. The germline V gene has CDR1 LNHDA and CDR2 SQIVND (reference sequence). The junction had 14 bases not matched to a gene; V was cut back by 7 bases and J by 6 bases. CDR3 sequence (DNA): TGTGCCAGTACCCGCGAGGACAGGGTTTACGGTCAGCCCCAGCATTTT. It specifies CASTREDRVYGQPQHF.

CDR3 coding DNA: TGTGCCAGCAGAGGAGCTAGCGGGGGGTACTACGAGCAGTACTTC. This gives the protein CASRGASGGYYEQYF. The chain joins TRBV2 to TRBJ2-7; TRBD2 matches at 11 bases. V lost 6 bases and J lost 3; bases outside the gene matches: 7. There are 15 residues in the CDR3. CDR1 and CDR2 (germline): SNHLY, FYNNEI.

The chain employs TRBV20-1 and TRBJ1-2; D is unclear. Germline loops: CDR1 DFQATT, CDR2 SNEGSKA (reference sequence). With 6 bases removed from V and 1 base from J, the gap between germline ends came to 6 bases. This CDR3 has 11 residues. CDR3 protein: CSALGNYGYTF. The CDR3 DNA follows: TGCAGTGCCCTCGGTAACTATGGCTACACCTTC.

The V and J genes are TRBV6-1 and TRBJ1-1; the match to TRBD1 covers 7 bases. The CDR3 is 13 amino acids. Germline lookup yields CDR1 MNHNS and CDR2 SASEGT. The junction had 4 bases not matched to a gene; V was cut back by 2 bases and J by 7 bases. The CDR3 region is CASSEQQGIEAFF. In DNA form, the CDR3 reads TGTGCCAGCAGTGAACAACAGGGGATTGAAGCTTTCTTT.

The chain is built from TRBV5-1 and TRBJ2-7; 7 bases fit TRBD2. V was clipped by 0 bases and J by 2 bases; unmatched bases: 5. This CDR3 has 15 amino acids. Germline CDR1 is SGHRS and CDR2 is YFSETQ. The CDR3 DNA follows: TGCGCCAGCAGCTTGGACAGCGGGGCGCCCTACGAGCAGTACTTC. Its translation: CASSLDSGAPYEQYF.

CDR3 amino acids: CASSFAEGDTQYF. The CDR3 region has the DNA TGCGCCAGCAGCTTTGCTGAGGGAGATACGCAGTATTTT. The rearrangement uses TRBV5-1 and TRBJ2-3; maybe TRBD2 (5 bases). Deletions cut 2 bases from V and 5 bases from J, with 9 bases between. Germline CDR1 reads SGHRS; CDR2 reads YFSETQ. The CDR3 has 13 residues. The variable domain in full, with the rest retrieved from reference TRBV5-1 and TRBJ2-3, is KAGVTQTPRYLIKTRGQQVTLSCSPISGHRSVSWYQQTPGQGLQFLFEYFSETQRNKGNFPGRFSGRQFSNSRSEMNVSTLELGDSALYLCASSFAEGDTQYFGPGTRLTVL.

The chain couples TRBV6-6 to TRBJ1-2; 9 bases fit TRBD1. The trim removed 5 bases at V and 4 bases at J, leaving 8 bases unmatched. CDR1 is MNHNY, CDR2 SVGAGI, per germline (reference sequence). This CDR3 has 15 amino acids. The CDR3 bases are TGTGCCAGCAGTGCGACCTCGACAGGGGGCTATGGCTACACCTTC. Protein product: CASSATSTGGYGYTF.

A note on this clone: Other DNA sequences within the sample encode an identical CDR3. J is TRBJ2-1 and V is TRBV5-8, with TRBD1 matching 8 bases. Germline-derived CDR1 and CDR2 are SGHTS and YDEGEE. With V trimmed by 2 bases and J by 5 bases, 9 bases remained unmatched. The CDR3 loop spans 16 amino acids. As DNA, the CDR3 is TGTGCCAGCAGCTTATTTCGTGGGACAGGCCACAATGAGCAGTTCTTC. It specifies CASSLFRGTGHNEQFF. The entire variable domain, with the rest obtained from reference TRBV5-8 and TRBJ2-1, is as follows: EAGVTQSPTHLIKTRGQQATLRCSPISGHTSVYWYQQALGLGLQFLLWYDEGEERNRGNFPPRFSGRQFPNYSSELNVNALELEDSALYLCASSLFRGTGHNEQFFGPGTRLTVL.

The chain is built from TRBV7-6 and TRBJ2-1, with D tentatively TRBD2 (5 bases). This CDR3 spans 13 amino acids. Germline CDR1 is SGHVS and CDR2 is FNYEAQ. The V end lost 9 bases, the J end lost 8 bases, and 17 bases lay between the germline ends. This CDR3 reads CARKAVPTDEQFF. Here the CDR3 DNA reads TGTGCCAGAAAAGCGGTCCCCACCGATGAGCAGTTCTTC.

The J gene is TRBJ2-7, the V gene TRBV11-2, with D possibly being TRBD1 (6 bases). V lost 5 bases and J 3 bases, leaving 17 bases between the germline ends. This CDR3 has 15 amino acids. CDR1 is SGHAT and CDR2 is FQNNGV in the germline V gene. In DNA, the CDR3 is TGTGCCAGCAGCCTAAGCCAGGGGTCTGTCTACGAGCAGTACTTC. Protein sequence: CASSLSQGSVYEQYF.

This clone has only a few counts. CDR3 bases: TGTGCTAGTGGGCCACAGGGGGCCGCGGATACGCAGTATTTT. This codes for CASGPQGAADTQYF. The chain uses TRBV12-5 and TRBJ2-3, with 9 bases identical to TRBD1. V lost 6 bases to trimming and J lost 6 bases; unmatched junction nucleotides: 7. Looked up from germline, CDR1 is LGHNT and CDR2 is FRNRAP. The CDR3 has 14 amino acids.

V usage is TRBV6-6 and J usage is TRBJ2-3; TRBD1 is a possible D gene (5 bases). CDR3 length equals 14 residues. Germline V CDR1 and CDR2: MNHNY, SVGAGI (reference sequence). Trimming removed 8 bases from V and 6 bases from J, with 18 bases in between. CDR3 in DNA: TGTGCCAGCGGTAGCTCCATTTCAGGGGATACGCAGTATTTT. Encoded protein: CASGSSISGDTQYF.

The J gene is TRBJ2-2, the V gene TRBV30; no reliable D call. This CDR3 spans 13 amino acids. V was clipped by 3 bases and J by 4 bases, with 9 bases between them. The V gene's germline CDR1 is GTSNPN and CDR2 SVGIG (reference sequence). The DNA of the CDR3 is TGTGCCTGGAGCGATCTAGGCACCGGGGAGCTGTTTTTT. This codes for CAWSDLGTGELFF. The complete variable domain, with remaining parts taken from reference TRBV30 and TRBJ2-2, reads SQTIHQWPATLVQPVGSPLSLECTVEGTSNPNLYWYRQAAGRGLQLLFYSVGIGQISSEVPQNLSASRPQDRQFILSSKKLLLSDSGFYLCAWSDLGTGELFFGEGSRLTVL.

The V and J genes are TRBV19 and TRBJ2-2, with D possibly being TRBD1 (6 bases). This CDR3 is built from 16 residues. The germline gives CDR1 LNHDA, CDR2 SQIVND (reference sequence). V lost 4 bases to trimming and J lost 5 bases, with 17 bases between them. The CDR3 DNA reads TGTGCCAGTAGTAAAGGACAGCCCCGGGGAACCGGGGAGCTGTTTTTT. Protein sequence: CASSKGQPRGTGELFF.

This chain joins TRBV28 and TRBJ1-3; maybe TRBD1 (5 bases). Germline V gene lookup returns CDR1 MDHEN and CDR2 SYDVKM. The CDR3 extends over 15 amino acids. V was trimmed by 3 bases and J by 0 bases, leaving 9 bases between them. The CDR3 DNA reads as TGTGCCAGCAGTTTCGGGGGGAGCTCTGGAAACACCATATATTTT. Translating it yields CASSFGGSSGNTIYF.

Only one count was recorded for this clone. The rearrangement uses TRBV9 and TRBJ2-2; D remains unclear. Looked up from germline, CDR1 is SGDLS and CDR2 is YYNGEE. CDR3 length: 13 amino acids. Trimming left V 1 base short and J 4 bases short, with 5 bases between. The CDR3 protein is CASSVRVTGELFF. In nucleotides, the CDR3 is TGTGCCAGCAGCGTACGGGTCACCGGGGAGCTGTTTTTT.

V gene TRBV15 combines with J gene TRBJ2-6, with D unresolved. This CDR3 is built from 17 residues. In germline, CDR1 is LNHNV, CDR2 YYDKDF (reference sequence). The V gene lost 1 base and the J gene lost 0 bases, with 10 bases spanning the gap. The CDR3 region has the DNA TGTGCCACCAGCAGAGGCTGGGCCCCCTCTGGGGCCAACGTCCTGACTTTC. Its translation: CATSRGWAPSGANVLTF.

The chain uses TRBV18 and TRBJ2-3; D possibly corresponds to TRBD1 (6 bases). This CDR3 spans 16 amino acids. Germline CDR1 is KGHSH and CDR2 is LQKENI. Trimming cost V 4 bases and J 2 bases, with 16 bases left between them. The DNA for the CDR3 is TGTGCCAGCTCACGAACCCCCGGGACACACACAGATACGCAGTATTTT. Translating it yields CASSRTPGTHTDTQYF.

A single count supports this clone. The gene calls are TRBV5-1 and TRBJ2-5; the match to TRBD1 covers 8 bases. The germline V gene has CDR1 SGHRS and CDR2 YFSETQ. V lost 2 bases and J lost 1; bases outside the gene matches: 13. This CDR3 has 18 residues. CDR3 bases: TGCGCCAGCAGCTTCGGTATCCGCCGGGACAGGTCCCAAGAGACCCAGTACTTC. It is translated as CASSFGIRRDRSQETQYF. Based on the CDR3 plus reference TRBV5-1 and TRBJ2-5, the full variable domain is KAGVTQTPRYLIKTRGQQVTLSCSPISGHRSVSWYQQTPGQGLQFLFEYFSETQRNKGNFPGRFSGRQFSNSRSEMNVSTLELGDSALYLCASSFGIRRDRSQETQYFGPGTRLLVL.

CDR3 protein: CASSTREGQGYEQYF. CDR3 sequence (DNA): TGTGCCAGCAGCACTAGGGAGGGGCAGGGGTACGAGCAGTACTTC. This rearrangement joins TRBV11-3 to TRBJ2-7, with D tentatively TRBD2 (7 bases). Trimming removed 5 bases from V and 4 bases from J, with 18 bases in between. The CDR3 spans 15 residues. Per germline, CDR1 SGHNT and CDR2 YENEEA.

J is TRBJ2-3 and V is TRBV5-1, with a possible D match to TRBD1 (6 bases). Germline V gene data show CDR1 as SGHRS and CDR2 as YFSETQ. The V end was cut by 7 bases, the J end by 0 bases, with 15 bases between. CDR3 length: 15 residues. This CDR3 is CASGARRGSTDTQYF. CDR3 nucleotide sequence: TGCGCCAGCGGGGCTCGAAGGGGGAGCACAGATACGCAGTATTTT.

The V gene is TRBV7-3, the J gene TRBJ1-1; possible D gene TRBD1, 5 bases. The V gene lost 3 bases and the J gene lost 1 base, with 6 bases spanning the gap. This CDR3 has 13 residues. Germline-derived CDR1 and CDR2 are SGHTA and FQGTGA. CDR3 sequence: CASSFTGNTEAFF. The CDR3, as DNA: TGTGCCAGCAGCTTTACAGGGAACACTGAAGCTTTCTTT.

The chain recombines TRBV9 with TRBJ2-7; TRBD1 aligns across 7 bases. The germline CDR1 and CDR2 sequences are SGDLS and YYNGEE. Trimming removed 9 bases from V and 3 bases from J; junction bases left unmatched: 9. The CDR3 spans 13 residues. This chain's CDR3 is CAIWGQPFYEQYF. The CDR3 nucleotides read TGTGCCATCTGGGGACAGCCCTTCTACGAGCAGTACTTC.

V is TRBV6-6 and J is TRBJ1-2, with D possibly matching TRBD1 (6 bases). Germline V gene lookup returns CDR1 MNHNY and CDR2 SVGAGI (reference sequence). CDR3 length equals 14 residues. Trimming took 8 bases from V and 6 from J, leaving 19 bases between them. The CDR3 bases are TGTGCCAGCCAATTTCTATCAGGGGCGAATGGCTACACCTTC. Translating gives CASQFLSGANGYTF.

The chain uses TRBV29-1 and TRBJ1-2; the D gene is possibly TRBD1 (5 bases). Germline V gene data show CDR1 as SQVTM and CDR2 as ANQGSEA. This CDR3 spans 16 amino acids. Trimming removed 4 bases at V and 4 bases at J, with 22 bases between. The CDR3 here is CSVVTSLGGGGYGYTF. In DNA form, the CDR3 reads TGCAGCGTTGTAACGTCCCTGGGGGGAGGAGGCTATGGCTACACCTTC.

Remarks on this clone: One end of the junction does not line up with germline, which may come from a read error. Other DNA sequences in the same sample also yield this CDR3. The DNA of the CDR3 is TGTGCCAGCAGTCCTGGGGGGTTCGGTCCTAATTCCCCCCTCCACTTT. Protein product: CASSPGGFGPNSPLHF. This chain connects TRBV28 to TRBJ1-6; possible D gene TRBD1, 5 bases. This CDR3 contains 16 residues. The germline V gene encodes CDR1 MDHEN and CDR2 SYDVKM. Drawing the rest from reference TRBV28 and TRBJ1-6, the complete variable domain is DVKVTQSSRYLVKRTGEKVFLECVQDMDHENMFWYRQDPGLGLRLIYFSYDVKMKEKGDIPEGYSVSREKKERFSLILESASTNQTSMYLCASSPGGFGPNSPLHFGNGTRLTVT.

The rearrangement joins TRBV6-4 to TRBJ2-3, with TRBD1 matching 9 bases. V lost 6 bases, J lost 4 bases, and 14 bases stayed unmatched. Germline V gives CDR1 MRHNA, CDR2 SNTAGT. The CDR3 is 17 amino acids. CDR3 in amino acids: CASSEAPPGTGPDTQYF. The CDR3 coding sequence is TGTGCCAGCAGCGAGGCCCCCCCCGGGACAGGGCCAGATACGCAGTATTTT.

The rearrangement links TRBV27 to TRBJ1-2; D gene unclear. Germline CDR1 is MNHEY and CDR2 is SMNVEV (reference sequence). V was shortened by 0 bases and J by 3 bases, with 8 bases between the two germline ends. CDR3 size: 14 residues. The CDR3 DNA reads as TGTGCCAGCAGTTTATCATTTTCCTACTATGGCTACACCTTC. Amino acid sequence: CASSLSFSYYGYTF.

The rearrangement uses TRBV18 and TRBJ2-7, with 8 bases identical to TRBD2. V shed 3 bases, J shed 5 bases, and the junction held 6 bases outside the gene matches. Germline V gene lookup returns CDR1 KGHSH and CDR2 LQKENI. The CDR3 contains 14 residues. CDR3 in amino acids: CASSPSGGRNEQYF. The CDR3 DNA reads as TGTGCCAGCTCACCCAGCGGGGGTAGGAACGAGCAGTACTTC.

This chain uses TRBV19 with TRBJ2-7; TRBD2 might be the D (6 bases). The germline CDR1 and CDR2 sequences are LNHDA and SQIVND (reference sequence). The V gene lost 1 base and the J gene lost 0 bases, with 10 bases spanning the gap. CDR3 size: 15 residues. The CDR3 DNA is TGTGCCAGTAGTATAGGCCGGGAGAGCTCCTACGAGCAGTACTTC. It encodes CASSIGRESSYEQYF.

The CDR3 here is CASSPTGGYYNEQFF. In nucleotides, the CDR3 is TGTGCCAGCAGCCCCACGGGGGGTTATTACAATGAGCAGTTCTTC. The chain uses TRBV7-3 and TRBJ2-1, with 7 bases that match TRBD2. This CDR3 has 15 residues. Germline CDR1 reads SGHTA; CDR2 reads FQGTGA. The ends lost 5 bases at V and 4 bases at J; junction bases unmatched: 8.